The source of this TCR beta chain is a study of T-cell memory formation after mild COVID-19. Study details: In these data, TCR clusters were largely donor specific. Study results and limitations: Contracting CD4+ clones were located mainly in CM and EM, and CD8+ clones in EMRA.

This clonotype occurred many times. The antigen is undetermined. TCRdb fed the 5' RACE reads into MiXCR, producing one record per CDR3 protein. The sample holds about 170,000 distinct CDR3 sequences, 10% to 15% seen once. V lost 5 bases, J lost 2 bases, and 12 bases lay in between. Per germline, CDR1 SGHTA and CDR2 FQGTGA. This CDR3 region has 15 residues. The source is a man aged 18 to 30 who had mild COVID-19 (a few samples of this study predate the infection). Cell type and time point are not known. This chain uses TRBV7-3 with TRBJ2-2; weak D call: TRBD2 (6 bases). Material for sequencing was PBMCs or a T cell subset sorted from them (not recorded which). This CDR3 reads CASSRAGGNTGELFF. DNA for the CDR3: TGTGCCAGCAGCCGGGCCGGGGGAAACACCGGGGAGCTGTTTTTT.